This T cell receptor (beta chain) appears in the sequencing data of a study of shared clonotypes between healthy human individuals. Looking at the study overall: CD8 memory received one plate per donor, CD8 naive two, CD4 memory three and CD4 naive three. The study, taken as a whole, reports: In the sorted subsets, rarefaction showed sequencing was incomplete despite large depth.

V lost 3 bases to trimming and J lost 8 bases; unmatched junction nucleotides: 7. There are 15 residues in the CDR3. Germline V gene data show CDR1 as MDHEN and CDR2 as SYDVKM. The assay was immunoSEQ multiplex PCR, and TCRdb's table has in-frame clones only and misses some. The sample records millions of clones, more than 80% being singletons. CD4+ cells were split into CD45RA+ naive and CD45RA-negative memory subsets. Details on this clone: Its antigen is currently unknown.

The chain recombines TRBV28 with TRBJ2-1; 10 positions agree with TRBD1. Sequenced input: naive CD4+ T cells sorted from blood. Stated subset: CD45RA+ positively selected. The receptor was derived from a man aged 18-30 years in good health. CDR3 loop: CASSLAGDRGYEQFF. In nucleotides, the CDR3 is TGTGCCAGCAGTTTGGCGGGGGACAGGGGCTATGAGCAGTTCTTC.